The 16 T cell receptor beta chains below were found in one sample sequenced in a study of blood T cell repertoires in COVID-19. Here immunoSEQ multiplex PCR was the method, and the copy in TCRdb shows in-frame clones only, minus some. The sample includes approximately 87,000 clones, around 80% of them seen just once. Sequenced: peripheral blood. These receptors came from a woman aged 80 or older with acute or convalescent COVID-19.

This chain connects TRBV5-4 to TRBJ2-3; TRBD2 aligns across 8 bases. J lost 2 bases, V lost 1 base, and 6 bases had no gene match. The CDR3 runs to 16 residues. CDR1 is SGHNT and CDR2 is YYREEE in the germline V gene (reference sequence). In nucleotides, the CDR3 is TGTGCCAGCAGCTTGTCGGCTAGCGGGCACACAGATACGCAGTATTTT. Protein sequence: CASSLSASGHTDTQYF. The whole variable domain, remainder taken from reference TRBV5-4 and TRBJ2-3, is ETGVTQSPTHLIKTRGQQVTLRCSSQSGHNTVSWYQQALGQGPQFIFQYYREEENGRGNFPPRFSGLQFPNYSSELNVNALELDDSALYLCASSLSASGHTDTQYFGPGTRLTVL.

The genes are TRBV3-1 (or the pseudogene TRBV3-2) and TRBJ2-2, with 8 nucleotides matching TRBD1. The CDR3 sequence is 14 residues long. The V and J ends lost 3 bases and 6 bases, in that order; junction bases with no gene match: 3. CDR1 and CDR2 (germline): LGHDT, YNNKEL (reference sequence). CDR3 bases: TGTGCCAGCAGCCACAGGGGGCTCTCCGGGGAGCTGTTTTTT. Residues: CASSHRGLSGELFF.

This sequence joins TRBV24-1 and TRBJ2-3, with a weak D call TRBD2 (5 bases). The CDR3 covers 16 residues. Germline V CDR1 and CDR2: KGHDR, SFDVKD. V was cut by 3 bases and J by 2 bases, with 14 bases left in between. This chain's CDR3 is CATSDHGPEDTDTQYF. The CDR3 DNA is TGTGCCACCAGTGATCATGGCCCGGAGGACACAGATACGCAGTATTTT.

The genes are TRBV6-6 and TRBJ2-7; 7 nucleotides agree with TRBD1. V lost 3 bases to trimming and J lost 5 bases; unmatched junction nucleotides: 13. This CDR3 has 16 amino acids. Germline V gene data show CDR1 as MNHNY and CDR2 as SVGAGI (reference sequence). CDR3 bases: TGTGCCAGCAGTTATGGGATTGGCAGGGGGACCAACGAGCAGTACTTC. The encoded protein is CASSYGIGRGTNEQYF.

The chain joins TRBV6-5 to TRBJ1-2; D is possibly TRBD1 (6 bases). V gave up 5 bases and J gave up 6 bases, with 16 bases separating them. The CDR3 has 14 residues. CDR1 and CDR2 (germline): MNHEY, SVGAGI. CDR3 sequence: CASSPASRGDGYTF. The CDR3 DNA follows: TGTGCCAGCAGTCCAGCGTCCAGGGGCGATGGCTACACCTTC.

Only one count was recorded for this clone. The chain combines TRBV7-8 with TRBJ1-1, with 9 bases that match TRBD1. The CDR3 covers 17 residues. Germline CDR1 reads SGHVS; CDR2 reads FQNEAQ. The V and J ends lost 1 base and 0 bases, in that order; junction bases with no gene match: 6. CDR3 sequence: CASSLVATGGLNTEAFF. The CDR3 DNA reads as TGTGCCAGCAGCTTAGTCGCGACAGGGGGTCTGAACACTGAAGCTTTCTTT. The complete variable domain, with remaining parts taken from reference TRBV7-8 and TRBJ1-1, reads GAGVSQSPRYKVAKRGQDVALRCDPISGHVSLFWYQQALGQGPEFLTYFQNEAQLDKSGLPSDRFFAERPEGSVSTLKIQRTQQEDSAVYLCASSLVATGGLNTEAFFGQGTRLTVV.

The chain is built from TRBV30 and TRBJ1-4; 7 positions agree with TRBD1. In germline, CDR1 is GTSNPN, CDR2 SVGIG (reference sequence). There are 14 residues in the CDR3. The junction had 1 base not matched to a gene; V was cut back by 3 bases and J by 0 bases. CDR3 residues: CAWSGTATNEKLFF. The CDR3 DNA is TGTGCCTGGAGCGGGACAGCAACTAATGAAAAACTGTTTTTT.

This clone was observed a few times. This rearrangement joins TRBV14 to TRBJ2-7; no clear D. V was shortened by 2 bases and J by 7 bases, with 6 bases between the two germline ends. Per germline, CDR1 SGHDN and CDR2 FVKESK. There are 11 residues in the CDR3. The CDR3, as DNA: TGTGCCAGCAGCCAAATCCAGGAGCAGTACTTC. This translates into CASSQIQEQYF.

The chain links TRBV27 to TRBJ1-2, with 8 bases identical to TRBD1. The trim removed 6 bases at V and 5 bases at J, leaving 5 bases unmatched. Germline V gene sequence: CDR1 MNHEY, CDR2 SMNVEV (reference sequence). This CDR3 has 13 residues. CDR3: CASRPQGEYGYTF. DNA for the CDR3: TGTGCCAGCAGGCCACAGGGGGAATATGGCTACACCTTC.

The V call is TRBV5-4, the J call TRBJ2-7, with D unresolved. The CDR3 consists of 14 residues. CDR1 is SGHNT, CDR2 YYREEE, per germline (reference sequence). Deletions cut 4 bases from V and 0 bases from J, with 11 bases between. The CDR3 reads CASSPVSGSYEQYF. CDR3 sequence (DNA): TGTGCCAGCAGCCCGGTTTCTGGCTCCTACGAGCAGTACTTC.

The chain combines TRBV3-1 (or the pseudogene TRBV3-2) with TRBJ2-5; 11 bases are shared with TRBD2. Trimming cost V 4 bases and J 7 bases; bases outside gene matches: 5. Germline assignment: CDR1 LGHDT and CDR2 YNNKEL (reference sequence). The CDR3 covers 14 residues. This CDR3 reads CASSPSGLAGTQYF. CDR3 in DNA: TGTGCCAGCAGCCCTTCCGGACTAGCGGGGACCCAGTACTTC.

A few counts support this clone. The chain carries TRBV28 and TRBJ2-5, with a weak D call TRBD2 (5 bases). The CDR3 is 15 amino acids. Trimming left V 1 base short and J 2 bases short, with 11 bases between. Germline CDR1 and CDR2: MDHEN and SYDVKM. This CDR3 reads CASSLFARDQETQYF. The DNA of the CDR3 is TGTGCCAGCAGTTTATTTGCCCGGGATCAAGAGACCCAGTACTTC.

This chain links TRBV7-2 with TRBJ1-1, with a possible D match to TRBD1 (5 bases). The germline V gene has CDR1 SGHTA and CDR2 FQGNSA. The CDR3 loop spans 16 amino acids. Trimming left V 0 bases short and J 4 bases short, with 15 bases between. The CDR3 region has the DNA TGTGCCAGCAGCTTAGCGCTAATGTCCGGGGGCACTGAAGCTTTCTTT. This sequence encodes CASSLALMSGGTEAFF.

V and J are TRBV6-5 and TRBJ1-3; 7 positions agree with TRBD1. CDR1 and CDR2 (germline): MNHEY, SVGAGI. J gave up 1 base and V 6 bases, and 6 bases lay outside the gene matches. The CDR3 has 15 amino acids. In DNA form, the CDR3 reads TGTGCCAGCAGACCAGACAGGGCGTCTGGAAACACCATATATTTT. Translation: CASRPDRASGNTIYF.

A few counts support this clone. The rearrangement links TRBV6-6 to TRBJ2-3; perhaps TRBD2 as D (5 bases). Germline CDR1 MNHNY, CDR2 SVGAGI (reference sequence). The CDR3 covers 13 residues. With 6 bases removed from V and 2 bases from J, the gap between germline ends came to 9 bases. CDR3 residues: CASRAGNTDTQYF. The CDR3 DNA is TGTGCCAGCAGGGCCGGGAACACAGATACGCAGTATTTT.

CDR3 residues: CASSQRTTGTDGYTF. The CDR3 DNA reads TGTGCCAGCAGCCAAAGAACAACCGGGACAGATGGCTACACCTTC. The J gene is TRBJ1-2, the V gene TRBV3-1 (or the pseudogene TRBV3-2); 7 bases line up with TRBD1. The germline V gene encodes CDR1 LGHDT and CDR2 YNNKEL (reference sequence). V lost 2 bases, J lost 6 bases, and 9 bases stayed unmatched. This CDR3 has 15 amino acids.